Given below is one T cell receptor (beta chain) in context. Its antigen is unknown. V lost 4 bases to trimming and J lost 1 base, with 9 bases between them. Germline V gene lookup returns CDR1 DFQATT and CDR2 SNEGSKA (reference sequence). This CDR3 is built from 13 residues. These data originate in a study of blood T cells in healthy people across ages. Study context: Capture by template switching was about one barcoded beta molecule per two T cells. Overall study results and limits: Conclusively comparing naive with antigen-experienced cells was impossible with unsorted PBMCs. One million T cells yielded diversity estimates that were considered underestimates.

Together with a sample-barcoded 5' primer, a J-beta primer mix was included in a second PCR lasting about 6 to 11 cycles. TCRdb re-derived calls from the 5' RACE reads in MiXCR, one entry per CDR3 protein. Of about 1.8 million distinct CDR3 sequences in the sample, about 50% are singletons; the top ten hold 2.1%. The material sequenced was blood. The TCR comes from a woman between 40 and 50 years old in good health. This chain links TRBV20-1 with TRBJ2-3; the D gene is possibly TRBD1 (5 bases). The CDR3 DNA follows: TGCAGTGCTAACTCCAGGGGCACAGATACGCAGTATTTT. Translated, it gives CSANSRGTDTQYF.